Below are 21 T cell receptor beta chains sequenced from a single sample in a study of T cell changes during pregnancy in multiple sclerosis. Clones were sequenced by immunoSEQ multiplex PCR, and TCRdb holds only the in-frame ones, with some missing. The table includes under 45,000 clones, over 90% detected once. The sample in question was CD4+ T cells from peripheral blood mononuclear cells, obtained in the third trimester of pregnancy. These receptors came from a female donor in good health, enrolled as a control in a pregnancy study.

CDR3 coding DNA: TGCGCCAGCAGCTTGGGAGGACTAACAGATACGCAGTATTTT. It codes for CASSLGGLTDTQYF. The chain links TRBV5-1 to TRBJ2-3; TRBD2 is a possible D gene (6 bases). Germline V gene data show CDR1 as SGHRS and CDR2 as YFSETQ. V lost 0 bases and J 3 bases, leaving 8 bases between the germline ends. This CDR3 comprises 14 residues. Together with reference TRBV5-1 and TRBJ2-3, the CDR3 gives the full variable domain: KAGVTQTPRYLIKTRGQQVTLSCSPISGHRSVSWYQQTPGQGLQFLFEYFSETQRNKGNFPGRFSGRQFSNSRSEMNVSTLELGDSALYLCASSLGGLTDTQYFGPGTRLTVL.

This chain connects TRBV7-3 to TRBJ2-2; a weak D match, TRBD1 (6 bases). The CDR3 extends over 15 amino acids. V was shortened by 1 base and J by 4 bases, with 10 bases between the two germline ends. Germline V gives CDR1 SGHTA, CDR2 FQGTGA. The CDR3 loop reads CASSLKQGGTGELFF. In DNA form, the CDR3 reads TGTGCCAGCAGCTTAAAACAGGGCGGCACCGGGGAGCTGTTTTTT.

A single count supports this clone. The genes are TRBV7-8 and TRBJ2-3, with D perhaps TRBD1 (5 bases). CDR3 length: 14 residues. CDR1 is SGHVS, CDR2 FQNEAQ, per germline. Trimming removed 1 base from V and 9 bases from J, with 14 bases in between. The DNA for the CDR3 is TGTGCCAGCAGCTTAGAGGGGTATAGCAACACGCAGTATTTT. The encoded protein is CASSLEGYSNTQYF.

The rearrangement uses TRBV7-6 and TRBJ2-7; maybe TRBD2 (5 bases). Germline V gene data show CDR1 as SGHVS and CDR2 as FNYEAQ. This CDR3 has 15 amino acids. Trimming cost V 0 bases and J 3 bases, with 12 bases left between them. CDR3 DNA: TGTGCCAGCAGCTTAGCTGGTGGAGGAAGCTACGAGCAGTACTTC. This encodes CASSLAGGGSYEQYF.

The rearrangement joins TRBV7-9 to TRBJ1-1, with 11 bases fitting TRBD1. Per the germline V gene, CDR1 is SEHNR and CDR2 is FQNEAQ (reference sequence). The CDR3 is 14 amino acids. With V trimmed by 5 bases and J by 3 bases, 2 bases remained unmatched. This CDR3 is CASSKGQGDTEAFF. The CDR3 bases are TGTGCCAGCAGCAAGGGACAGGGGGACACTGAAGCTTTCTTT. The whole variable domain, remainder taken from reference TRBV7-9 and TRBJ1-1, is DTGVSQNPRHKITKRGQNVTFRCDPISEHNRLYWYRQTLGQGPEFLTYFQNEAQLEKSRLLSDRFSAERPKGSFSTLEIQRTEQGDSAMYLCASSKGQGDTEAFFGQGTRLTVV.

The chain links TRBV7-3 to TRBJ1-2, with TRBD1 as a possible D gene (5 bases). The CDR3 is 13 residues long. V dropped 2 bases and J dropped 4 bases, with 8 bases sitting between them. The germline V gene encodes CDR1 SGHTA and CDR2 FQGTGA. CDR3 in DNA: TGTGCCAGCAGCTTAGACAGTTCCTATGGCTACACCTTC. It codes for CASSLDSSYGYTF. The whole variable domain, filled in from reference TRBV7-3 and TRBJ1-2, reads GAGVSQTPSNKVTEKGKYVELRCDPISGHTALYWYRQSLGQGPEFLIYFQGTGAADDSGLPNDRFFAVRPEGSVSTLKIQRTERGDSAVYLCASSLDSSYGYTFGSGTRLTVV.

The chain joins TRBV7-2 to TRBJ2-2, with 11 bases identical to TRBD2. Losses at the gene ends were 3 bases for V and 8 bases for J; bases not matched to a gene: 5. This CDR3 contains 15 residues. Germline V gives CDR1 SGHTA, CDR2 FQGNSA. The chain's CDR3 is CASSFNSGGAGELFF. CDR3 nucleotides: TGTGCCAGCAGCTTTAATAGCGGGGGGGCAGGGGAGCTGTTTTTT.

J is TRBJ2-5 and V is TRBV6-5; a weak D match, TRBD1 (5 bases). The V end was cut by 4 bases, the J end by 6 bases, with 18 bases between. CDR1 is MNHEY and CDR2 is SVGAGI in the germline V gene. The CDR3 runs 15 residues. The CDR3 coding sequence is TGTGCCAGCAGTTCCCACGGTCAGGGTTTGAAGACCCAGTACTTC. It encodes CASSSHGQGLKTQYF.

The genes are TRBV10-3 and TRBJ1-4; tentatively, D is TRBD1 (6 bases). CDR3 size: 14 residues. Trimming left V 8 bases short and J 0 bases short, with 10 bases between. CDR1 and CDR2 from the germline V gene are ENHRY and SYGVKD. The CDR3 loop is CAIGGGATNEKLFF. In nucleotides, the CDR3 is TGTGCCATCGGCGGGGGCGCAACTAATGAAAAACTGTTTTTT.

This clone was counted once. CDR3 in amino acids: CASNQPGTGAYGYTF. CDR3 nucleotide sequence: TGTGCCAGCAATCAACCCGGGACAGGGGCCTATGGCTACACCTTC. The chain carries TRBV11-2 and TRBJ1-2; the match to TRBD1 covers 10 bases. J was trimmed by 4 bases and V by 7 bases; bases with no gene match: 9. Germline V gene sequence: CDR1 SGHAT, CDR2 FQNNGV. The CDR3 covers 15 residues.

The V call is TRBV7-2, the J call TRBJ2-5, with 8 bases matching TRBD2. The CDR3 is made up of 15 amino acids. The germline gives CDR1 SGHTA, CDR2 FQGNSA. V trimming: 0 bases; J trimming: 7 bases; junction bases outside the gene matches: 7. The CDR3 spells CASSLAGTSGGTQYF. CDR3 nucleotides: TGTGCCAGCAGCTTAGCGGGGACTAGTGGCGGGACCCAGTACTTC. The full variable domain, rest sourced from reference TRBV7-2 and TRBJ2-5, is GAGVSQSPSNKVTEKGKDVELRCDPISGHTALYWYRQSLGQGLEFLIYFQGNSAPDKSGLPSDRFSAERTGGSVSTLTIQRTQQEDSAVYLCASSLAGTSGGTQYFGPGTRLLVL.

The genes are TRBV5-1 and TRBJ2-1; 7 bases match TRBD2. J lost 4 bases, V lost 3 bases, and 4 bases had no gene match. This CDR3 has 14 residues. CDR1 SGHRS and CDR2 YFSETQ come from the germline V gene. CDR3 protein: CASSSGGTYNEQFF. The CDR3 DNA reads TGCGCCAGCAGCTCCGGGGGGACGTACAATGAGCAGTTCTTC.

This chain connects TRBV5-4 to TRBJ2-7; 8 bases line up with TRBD2. J gave up 0 bases and V 4 bases, and 9 bases lay outside the gene matches. The CDR3 consists of 16 residues. Germline V lookup: CDR1 SGHNT, CDR2 YYREEE (reference sequence). Here the CDR3 reads CASSPLGGALSYEQYF. The CDR3 DNA reads TGTGCCAGCAGCCCCCTCGGGGGGGCCCTCTCCTACGAGCAGTACTTC.

The rearrangement joins TRBV7-9 to TRBJ1-2; 8 nucleotides match TRBD1. The CDR3 consists of 14 residues. V was clipped by 2 bases and J by 6 bases; unmatched bases: 5. Germline CDR1 is SEHNR and CDR2 is FQNEAQ (reference sequence). Here the CDR3 reads CASSLPGQANGYTF. CDR3 sequence (DNA): TGTGCCAGCAGCTTACCGGGACAGGCGAATGGCTACACCTTC.

The chain links TRBV5-5 to TRBJ1-1; D is ambiguous. The CDR3 extends over 15 amino acids. Trimming cost V 2 bases and J 0 bases, with 11 bases left between them. From germline, CDR1 is SGHKS and CDR2 YYEKEE (reference sequence). CDR3 region: CASSLVRVVNTEAFF. DNA for the CDR3: TGTGCCAGCAGCTTAGTACGGGTGGTGAACACTGAAGCTTTCTTT. Drawing the rest from reference TRBV5-5 and TRBJ1-1, the complete variable domain is DAGVTQSPTHLIKTRGQQVTLRCSPISGHKSVSWYQQVLGQGPQFIFQYYEKEERGRGNFPDRFSARQFPNYSSELNVNALLLGDSALYLCASSLVRVVNTEAFFGQGTRLTVV.

The CDR3 nucleotides read TGTGCCAGCAGCCCCGGCAGGGGCGAGGGCTACACCTTC. This sequence encodes CASSPGRGEGYTF. The V call is TRBV7-2, the J call TRBJ1-2; D may be TRBD1 (6 bases). Germline V gene lookup returns CDR1 SGHTA and CDR2 FQGNSA. Trimming took off 5 bases at V and 8 bases at J, with 15 bases between the two ends. The CDR3 sequence is 13 residues long.

The chain has TRBV2 and TRBJ1-6; D unclear. The CDR3 has 13 residues. V was clipped by 10 bases and J by 8 bases, with 15 bases between them. In germline, CDR1 is SNHLY, CDR2 FYNNEI. The DNA for the CDR3 is TGTGCCACCACGCTGGAGAGAGATTCACCCCTCCACTTT. Its protein is CATTLERDSPLHF.

This chain joins TRBV19 and TRBJ1-2, with a weak D call TRBD1 (5 bases). V gave up 7 bases and J gave up 6 bases, with 15 bases separating them. CDR3 length equals 13 residues. Germline V gene sequence: CDR1 LNHDA, CDR2 SQIVND (reference sequence). CDR3 in DNA: TGTGCCAGTACCGCCGGGGGAAGGCATGGCTACACCTTC. This translates into CASTAGGRHGYTF. Supplemented by reference TRBV19 and TRBJ1-2, the full variable domain reads DGGITQSPKYLFRKEGQNVTLSCEQNLNHDAMYWYRQDPGQGLRLIYYSQIVNDFQKGDIAEGYSVSREKKESFPLTVTSAQKNPTAFYLCASTAGGRHGYTFGSGTRLTVV.

The rearrangement joins TRBV18 to TRBJ1-1; D gene ambiguous. The CDR3 consists of 14 residues. CDR1 is KGHSH, CDR2 LQKENI, per germline. The V and J ends lost 2 bases and 0 bases respectively, with 7 bases between them. The CDR3 DNA is TGTGCCAGCTCACCAACAGAGATGAACACTGAAGCTTTCTTT. Residues: CASSPTEMNTEAFF.

This clone showed up just once. The V gene is TRBV5-1, the J gene TRBJ1-2; TRBD1 agrees at 10 bases. V lost 1 base and J lost 7; bases outside the gene matches: 4. CDR1 and CDR2 (germline): SGHRS, YFSETQ. The CDR3 contains 14 residues. The CDR3 loop reads CASSLWTGGSGYTF. For the CDR3, the DNA is TGCGCCAGCAGCTTGTGGACAGGGGGGAGTGGCTACACCTTC. The whole variable domain, filled in from reference TRBV5-1 and TRBJ1-2, reads KAGVTQTPRYLIKTRGQQVTLSCSPISGHRSVSWYQQTPGQGLQFLFEYFSETQRNKGNFPGRFSGRQFSNSRSEMNVSTLELGDSALYLCASSLWTGGSGYTFGSGTRLTVV.

CDR3 residues: CAIAQGPEQYF. In DNA form, the CDR3 reads TGTGCCATCGCCCAGGGCCCCGAGCAGTACTTC. The rearrangement uses TRBV10-3 and TRBJ2-7; possible D gene TRBD1, 5 bases. Trimming cost V 8 bases and J 6 bases, with 11 bases left between them. Per the germline V gene, CDR1 is ENHRY and CDR2 is SYGVKD. CDR3 length: 11 residues.